This T cell receptor beta chain was found in a study of blood T cell repertoires in COVID-19 (dated by TCRdb to about 2020). Looking at the study overall: The collaborator samples originated in the United States, Italy and Spain and spanned the acute and convalescent phases of COVID-19. Sample metadata almost always included a de-identified subject ID, COVID-19 status, age in years and sex. The material from the prospective study consisted of cDNA or gDNA derived from T cells, B-cell-depleted T cells, or PBMCs. The samples were drawn from the first 160 participants of the ongoing ImmuneRACE study and from 1,254 subjects provided by 6 global collaborators. The repertoires were released in a freely available public database intended as a resource for research on the immune response to SARS-CoV-2. HLA class I and class II types, where available, came from metadata supplied by the sample provider rather than from assay-based typing. The dataset comprised deeply sampled blood TCRbeta repertoires from subjects exposed to, actively infected with, or recovered from COVID-19. Results the study describes overall, beyond this receptor: Clinical and demographic metadata were provided uncurated, with the amount varying by source and participant.

From its cysteine to its phenylalanine, the CDR3 spans 15 amino acids. Here the CDR3 DNA is all that survives: 45 bases in frame from base 1. CDR1 and CDR2 (SGHNT, YENEEA) derive from the germline V gene. V lost 5 bases and J lost 3 bases, and the count of bases not matched to a germline gene is 7. In the prospective study, participants were roughly 18 to 100 years old, resided in under 30 geographic areas of the United States, and were enrolled through a virtual design. To assign participants to cohorts, the prospective study relied on clinical history that participants themselves reported in a screening survey and a study questionnaire. Exposed participants had been in contact with someone with a PCR-confirmed or clinician-diagnosed COVID-19 case within 2 weeks of study entry. Mobile phlebotomists in the prospective study collected whole blood, serum and a nasopharyngeal or oropharyngeal swab from every participant. Prospective study participants could optionally give additional blood draws and questionnaires over a roughly 2-month period. Prospective study blood samples were shipped either frozen or at room temperature before DNA extraction.

Concerning this clone itself: The antigen this receptor binds is unknown. Base qualities are not at hand, and no much larger clone is one base apart. Other DNA variants within this sample encode the same CDR3.

The immunoSEQ Assay, a bias-controlled multiplex PCR, was used to amplify TCRbeta CDR3 regions from genomic DNA. The authors' pipeline ran thus. Within the assay, amplification of reference gene primers was used to estimate how many nucleated cells each sample contained. To quantify the absolute abundance of each unique TCRbeta CDR3 rearrangement, sequence reads were collapsed and filtered. For each sample, productive Simpson clonality was calculated as the square root of Simpson's diversity index over productive rearrangements. In its TCRdb copy, this immuneACCESS table keeps in-frame sequences only and misses some clones. Where compared with another copy, unresolved V genes explain less than half of these, and the others have no known cause. Clone size and V and J calls were adopted from that table, with D and trimming inferred from the DNA. The sample table records some 150,000 clones; roughly 84% of these occur just once. Of the sample, 5% to 7% is held by the ten largest clones.

This TCR was recovered from a woman aged 45 to 65 who had been exposed to COVID-19. The sequenced sample consisted of PBMCs or T cells enriched from blood (not recorded which). The sequence is built from TRBV11-3 and TRBJ2-3; 8 central bases correspond to TRBD2. The DNA sequence is given as TGTGCCAGCAGCCCGGGGGGGGGCCCGACAGATACGCAGTATTTT. Its amino acids are CASSPGGGPTDTQYF.